The clone carrying this T cell receptor (beta chain) showed up just once. Antigen: not known. The sample belongs to a study of T cell responses to AZD1222 COVID-19 vaccine. Overall study results and limits: With two AZD1222 doses given, Spike-specific TCR breadth and depth both rose. Baseline seropositivity occurred in only a handful of AZD1222 recipients. Spike regions recognized by vaccine-associated CD4 TCRs spanned the protein, led by 160-218 and 743-854. Donor demographics were predominantly white British with a female majority; clonal diversity may be underestimated.

The data were produced by immunoSEQ multiplex PCR, yet TCRdb's version contains in-frame clones alone and is incomplete. The repertoire consists of 85,000 or so clones, with around 84% occurring once and the leading ten covering roughly 6%. This TCR was recovered from an adult who received the AZD1222 COVID-19 vaccine. The sample was peripheral blood, taken 28 days after the second AZD1222 dose.

The CDR3, as DNA: TGTGCCACCAGCAGGGACCAGAACACCGGGGAGCTGTTTTTT. It encodes CATSRDQNTGELFF. This rearrangement joins TRBV15 to TRBJ2-2; D is unclear. V lost 3 bases, J lost 1 base, and 6 bases lay in between. This CDR3 contains 14 residues. The germline CDR1 and CDR2 sequences are LNHNV and YYDKDF (reference sequence).